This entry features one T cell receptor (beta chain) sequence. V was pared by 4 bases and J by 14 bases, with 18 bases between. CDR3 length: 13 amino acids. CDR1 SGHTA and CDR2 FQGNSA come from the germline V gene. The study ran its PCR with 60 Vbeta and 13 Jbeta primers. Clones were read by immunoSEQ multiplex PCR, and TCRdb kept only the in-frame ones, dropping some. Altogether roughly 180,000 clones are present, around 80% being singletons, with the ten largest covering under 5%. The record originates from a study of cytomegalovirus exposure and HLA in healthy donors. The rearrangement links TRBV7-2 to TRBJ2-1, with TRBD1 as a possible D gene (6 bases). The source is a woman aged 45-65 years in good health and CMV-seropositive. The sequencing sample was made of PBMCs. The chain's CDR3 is CASSSDRLRQEFF. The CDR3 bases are TGTGCCAGCAGCTCCGATCGACTTAGACAGGAGTTCTTC.